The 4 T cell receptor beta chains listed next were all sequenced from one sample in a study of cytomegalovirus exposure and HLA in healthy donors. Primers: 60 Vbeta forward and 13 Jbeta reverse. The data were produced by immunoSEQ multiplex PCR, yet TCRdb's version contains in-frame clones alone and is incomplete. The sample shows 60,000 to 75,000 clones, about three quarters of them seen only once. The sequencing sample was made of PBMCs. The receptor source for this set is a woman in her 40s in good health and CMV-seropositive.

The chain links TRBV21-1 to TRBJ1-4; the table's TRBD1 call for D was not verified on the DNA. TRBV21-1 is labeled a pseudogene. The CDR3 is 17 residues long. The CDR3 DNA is TGTGCCAGCAGCCCCCGACAGAGATGGGGCGGTGGGGAAAAACTGTTTTTT. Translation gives CASSPRQRWGGGEKLFF.

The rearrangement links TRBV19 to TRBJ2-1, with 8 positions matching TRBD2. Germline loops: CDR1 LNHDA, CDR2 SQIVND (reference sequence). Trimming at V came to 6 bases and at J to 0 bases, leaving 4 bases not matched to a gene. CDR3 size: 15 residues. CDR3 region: CASSRGGSSYNEQFF. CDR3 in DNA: TGTGCCAGTAGCCGCGGGGGGAGCTCCTACAATGAGCAGTTCTTC.

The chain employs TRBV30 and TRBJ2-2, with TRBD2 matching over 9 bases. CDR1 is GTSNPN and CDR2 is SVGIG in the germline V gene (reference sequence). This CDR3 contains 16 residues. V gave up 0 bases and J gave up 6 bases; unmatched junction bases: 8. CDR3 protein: CAWSVVAGGLAGELFF. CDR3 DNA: TGTGCCTGGAGTGTAGTGGCGGGGGGGCTGGCCGGGGAGCTGTTTTTT.

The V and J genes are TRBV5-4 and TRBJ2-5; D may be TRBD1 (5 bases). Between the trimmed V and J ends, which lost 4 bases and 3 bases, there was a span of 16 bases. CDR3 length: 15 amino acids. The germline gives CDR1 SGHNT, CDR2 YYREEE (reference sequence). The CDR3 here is CASSAGPSPEETQYF. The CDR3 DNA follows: TGTGCCAGCAGCGCAGGGCCCTCCCCGGAAGAGACCCAGTACTTC. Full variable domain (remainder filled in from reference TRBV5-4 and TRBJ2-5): ETGVTQSPTHLIKTRGQQVTLRCSSQSGHNTVSWYQQALGQGPQFIFQYYREEENGRGNFPPRFSGLQFPNYSSELNVNALELDDSALYLCASSAGPSPEETQYFGPGTRLLVL.